This T cell receptor beta chain was observed in a study of T-cell memory formation after mild COVID-19. For the study at large: Clustering of TCRs was largely donor specific.

TCRdb recomputed calls from the 5' RACE reads with MiXCR, one row per CDR3 protein. In the table there are around 300,000 distinct CDR3 sequences, about an eighth of which are singletons. Per germline, CDR1 SSHAT and CDR2 FNYEAQ (reference sequence). Unmatched junction bases numbered 12, after V lost 5 bases and J lost 3 bases. The length of the CDR3 is 17 residues. Study-level results: Pre-infection memory harbored some responding clones, suggesting cross-reactive memory joined. Whether day 37 second-wave clones are SARS-CoV-2-specific was not confirmed.

For this clonotype: Its antigen is not identified.

The receptor was isolated from a man aged 18 to 29 who had mild COVID-19 (a few samples of this study predate the infection). Cell type and time point are not known. V and J are TRBV7-7 and TRBJ2-1, with 8 bases identical to TRBD2. Material for sequencing was PBMCs or a T cell subset sorted from them (not recorded which). The CDR3 sequence: CASSRGLAGNDYNEQFF. The CDR3 nucleotides read TGTGCCAGCAGCAGAGGATTAGCGGGGAACGACTACAATGAGCAGTTCTTC.